This T cell receptor (beta chain) was identified in a study of cytomegalovirus exposure and HLA in healthy donors. Study observations and caveats: The listing of 150 to 200 TCR beta chains classed them as cytomegalovirus-associated.

Primers for the PCR totalled 60 Vbeta and 13 Jbeta. The authors' processing: A later analysis counted around 80 million unique TCR beta chains, around 10 million shared. Sequenced by immunoSEQ multiplex PCR; TCRdb stores in-frame clones only, minus some. The DNA gave D and trimming, while V, J and clone size come from that table. The table lists fewer than 150,000 clones, more than 80% of them singletons. J lost 1 base, V lost 4 bases, and 6 bases had no gene match. The CDR3 spans 17 residues. Per germline, CDR1 SNHLY and CDR2 FYNNEI. To note about this clone: Its target is unknown.

The J gene is TRBJ1-5, the V gene TRBV2; 11 bases are shared with TRBD1. Material for sequencing was PBMCs. The receptor was derived from a man aged 35-49 years in good health and CMV-seronegative. CDR3 sequence: CASSVGTGGLSNQPQHF. CDR3 nucleotides: TGTGCCAGCAGTGTTGGGACAGGGGGATTAAGCAATCAGCCCCAGCATTTT.